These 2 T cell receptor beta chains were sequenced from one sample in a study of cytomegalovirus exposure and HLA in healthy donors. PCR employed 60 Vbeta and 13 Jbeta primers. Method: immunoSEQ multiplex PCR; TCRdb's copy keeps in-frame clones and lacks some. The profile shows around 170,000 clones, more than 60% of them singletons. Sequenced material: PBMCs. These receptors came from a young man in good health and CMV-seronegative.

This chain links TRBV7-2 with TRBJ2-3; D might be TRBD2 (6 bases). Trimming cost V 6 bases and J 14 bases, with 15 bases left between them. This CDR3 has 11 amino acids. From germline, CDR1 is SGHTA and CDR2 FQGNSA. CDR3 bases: TGTGCCAGCAGTTCCGGGACTGGGTTGTATTTT. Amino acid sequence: CASSSGTGLYF.

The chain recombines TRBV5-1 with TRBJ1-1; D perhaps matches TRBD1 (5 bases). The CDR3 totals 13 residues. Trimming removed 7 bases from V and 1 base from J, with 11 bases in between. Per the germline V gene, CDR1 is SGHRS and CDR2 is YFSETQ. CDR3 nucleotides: TGCGCCAGCGGCACAGGCGCGAACACTGAAGCTTTCTTT. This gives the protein CASGTGANTEAFF.